This T cell receptor beta chain came from a study of identical twins. General study results and limits: There is a chance that invariant MAIT and iNKT cells partially muddied zero-insertion analyses. Memory repertoires showed no such pattern, whereas abundant cord blood beta clonotypes carried fewer insertions.

A universal primer site was incorporated via template switching, and the cDNA contained unique molecular identifiers. MiXCR, run by TCRdb on the 5' RACE reads, gives a single entry per CDR3 protein. The sample lists a few hundred thousand distinct CDR3 sequences; around 9.6% were seen once. This clonotype was found many times. The antigen remains unidentified. There are 14 residues in the CDR3. Trimming left V 9 bases short and J 3 bases short, with 15 bases between. This sample was also put to use in a study of yellow fever vaccine responses in identical twins.

This TCR came from a woman in her late teens or twenties in good health. Sample: PBMCs. The rearrangement links TRBV12-3 or TRBV12-4 to TRBJ2-1; D possibly matches TRBD1 or TRBD2 (5 bases each). CDR3 in amino acids: CASSVRGGYNEQFF. For the CDR3, the DNA is TGTGCCAGTAGCGTTAGGGGCGGCTACAATGAGCAGTTCTTC.